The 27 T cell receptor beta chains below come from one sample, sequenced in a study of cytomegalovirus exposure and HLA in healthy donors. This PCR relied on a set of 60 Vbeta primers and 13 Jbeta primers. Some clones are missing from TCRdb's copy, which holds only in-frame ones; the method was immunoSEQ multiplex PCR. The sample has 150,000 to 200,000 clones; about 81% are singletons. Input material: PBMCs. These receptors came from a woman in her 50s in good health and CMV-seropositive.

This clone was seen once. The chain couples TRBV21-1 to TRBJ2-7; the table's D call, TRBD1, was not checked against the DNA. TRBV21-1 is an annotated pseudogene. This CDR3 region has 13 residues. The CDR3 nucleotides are TGTGCCAGCATCCGGGACAGGGGTTACGAGCAGTACTTC. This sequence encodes CASIRDRGYEQYF.

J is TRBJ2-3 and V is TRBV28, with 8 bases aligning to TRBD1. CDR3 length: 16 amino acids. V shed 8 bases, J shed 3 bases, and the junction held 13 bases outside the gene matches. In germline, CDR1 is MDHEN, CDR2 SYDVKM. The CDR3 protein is CASPSSQGVGTDTQYF. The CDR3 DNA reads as TGTGCCAGCCCCTCCTCACAGGGGGTTGGAACAGATACGCAGTATTTT.

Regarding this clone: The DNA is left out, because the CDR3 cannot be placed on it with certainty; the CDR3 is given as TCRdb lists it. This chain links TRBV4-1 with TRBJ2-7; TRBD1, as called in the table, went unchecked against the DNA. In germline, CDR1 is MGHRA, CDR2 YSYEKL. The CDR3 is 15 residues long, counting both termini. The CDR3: CASSQDFGPGFVKYF.

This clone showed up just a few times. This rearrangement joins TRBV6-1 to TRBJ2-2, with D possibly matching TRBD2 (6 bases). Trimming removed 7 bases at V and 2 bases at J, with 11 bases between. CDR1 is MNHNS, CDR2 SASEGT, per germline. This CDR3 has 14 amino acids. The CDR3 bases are TGTGCCAGCATCGGGACTTTAAACACCGGGGAGCTGTTTTTT. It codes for CASIGTLNTGELFF.

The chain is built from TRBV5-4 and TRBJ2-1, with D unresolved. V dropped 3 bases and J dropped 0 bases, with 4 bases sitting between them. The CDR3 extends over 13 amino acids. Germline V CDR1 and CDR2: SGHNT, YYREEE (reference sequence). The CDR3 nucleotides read TGTGCCAGCAGCTCCCTCTCCTACAATGAGCAGTTCTTC. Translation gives CASSSLSYNEQFF.

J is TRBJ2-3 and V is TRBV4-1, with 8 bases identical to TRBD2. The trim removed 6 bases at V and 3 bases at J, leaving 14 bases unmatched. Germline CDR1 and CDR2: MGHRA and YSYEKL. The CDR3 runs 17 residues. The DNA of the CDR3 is TGCGCCAGCAGACCCTACCCCACTAGCGGAGTTACAGATACGCAGTATTTT. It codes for CASRPYPTSGVTDTQYF.

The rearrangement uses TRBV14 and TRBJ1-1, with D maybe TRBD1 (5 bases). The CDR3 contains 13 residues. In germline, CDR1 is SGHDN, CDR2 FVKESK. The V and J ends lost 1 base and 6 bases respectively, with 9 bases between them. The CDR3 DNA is TGTGCCAGCAGCCAAGTGGGGGGTTCTGAAGCTTTCTTT. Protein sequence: CASSQVGGSEAFF.

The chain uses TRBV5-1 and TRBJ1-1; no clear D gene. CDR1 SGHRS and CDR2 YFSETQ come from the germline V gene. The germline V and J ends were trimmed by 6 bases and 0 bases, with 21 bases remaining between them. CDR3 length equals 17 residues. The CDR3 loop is CASTTRKQNIMNTEAFF. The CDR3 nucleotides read TGCGCCAGCACCACTAGAAAACAGAACATCATGAACACTGAAGCTTTCTTT.

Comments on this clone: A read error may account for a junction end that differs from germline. The CDR3 here is CASSLGTATSYGQYF. For the CDR3, the DNA is TGTGCCAGCAGCTTAGGGACAGCCACCTCCTACGGGCAGTACTTC. This chain joins TRBV13 and TRBJ2-7; D might be TRBD1 (5 bases). This CDR3 comprises 15 residues. The germline V gene has CDR1 PRHDT and CDR2 FYEKMQ (reference sequence).

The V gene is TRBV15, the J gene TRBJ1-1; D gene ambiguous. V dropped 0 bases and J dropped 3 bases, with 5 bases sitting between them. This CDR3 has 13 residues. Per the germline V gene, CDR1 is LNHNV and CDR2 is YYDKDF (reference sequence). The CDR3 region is CATSRERYTEAFF. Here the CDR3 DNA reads TGTGCCACCAGCAGAGAGCGGTACACTGAAGCTTTCTTT.

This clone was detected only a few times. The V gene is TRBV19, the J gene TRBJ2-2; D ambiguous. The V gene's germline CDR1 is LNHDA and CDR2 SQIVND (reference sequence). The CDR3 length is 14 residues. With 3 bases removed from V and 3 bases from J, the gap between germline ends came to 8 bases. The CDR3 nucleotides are TGTGCCAGTAGTATCGGCGGAGACACCGGGGAGCTGTTTTTT. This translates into CASSIGGDTGELFF.

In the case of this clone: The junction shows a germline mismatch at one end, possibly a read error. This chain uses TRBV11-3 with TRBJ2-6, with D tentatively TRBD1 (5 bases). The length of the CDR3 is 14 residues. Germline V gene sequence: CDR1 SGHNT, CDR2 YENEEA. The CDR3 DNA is TGTGCCAGCAGCTTAGGGTCTGGGGCCAACGGCCTGACTTTC. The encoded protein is CASSLGSGANGLTF.

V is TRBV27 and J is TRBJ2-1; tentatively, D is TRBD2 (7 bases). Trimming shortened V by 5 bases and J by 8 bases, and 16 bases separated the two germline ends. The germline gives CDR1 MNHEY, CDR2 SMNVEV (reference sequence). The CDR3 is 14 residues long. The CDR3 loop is CASSRGASLYEQFF. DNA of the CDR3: TGTGCCAGCAGTCGGGGGGCCTCTTTATATGAGCAGTTCTTC.

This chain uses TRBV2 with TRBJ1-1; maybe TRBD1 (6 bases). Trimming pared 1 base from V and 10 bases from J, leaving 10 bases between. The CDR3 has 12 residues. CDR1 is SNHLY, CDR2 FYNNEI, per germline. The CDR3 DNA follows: TGTGCCAGCAGTGAAGGAGGCAGGGGAGCTTTCTTT. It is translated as CASSEGGRGAFF. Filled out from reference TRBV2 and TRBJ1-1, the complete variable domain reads EPEVTQTPSHQVTQMGQEVILRCVPISNHLYFYWYRQILGQKVEFLVSFYNNEISEKSEIFDDQFSVERPDGSNFTLKIRSTKLEDSAMYFCASSEGGRGAFFGQGTRLTVV.

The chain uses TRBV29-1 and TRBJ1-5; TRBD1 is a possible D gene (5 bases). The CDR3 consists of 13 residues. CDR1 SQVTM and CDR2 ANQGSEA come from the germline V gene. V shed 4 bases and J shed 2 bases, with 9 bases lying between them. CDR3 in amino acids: CSVADSGNQPQHF. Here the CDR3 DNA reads TGCAGCGTTGCTGACAGCGGCAATCAGCCCCAGCATTTT.

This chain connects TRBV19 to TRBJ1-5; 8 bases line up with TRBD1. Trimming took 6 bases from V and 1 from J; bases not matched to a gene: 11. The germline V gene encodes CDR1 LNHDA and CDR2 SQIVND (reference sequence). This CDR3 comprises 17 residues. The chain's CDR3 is CASSRDRGGESNQPQHF. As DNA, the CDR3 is TGTGCCAGTAGCCGTGACAGGGGAGGGGAAAGCAATCAGCCCCAGCATTTT.

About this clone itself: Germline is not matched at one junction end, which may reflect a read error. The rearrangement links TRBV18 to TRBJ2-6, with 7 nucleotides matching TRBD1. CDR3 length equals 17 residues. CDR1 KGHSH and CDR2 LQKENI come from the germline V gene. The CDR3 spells CASSPGQASSGANGLTF. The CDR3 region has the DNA TGTGCCAGCTCTCCCGGACAGGCGAGCTCTGGGGCCAACGGCCTGACTTTC.

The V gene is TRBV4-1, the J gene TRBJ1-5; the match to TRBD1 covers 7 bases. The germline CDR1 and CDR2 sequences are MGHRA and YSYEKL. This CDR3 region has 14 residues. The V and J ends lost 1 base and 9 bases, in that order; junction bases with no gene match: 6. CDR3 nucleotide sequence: TGCGCCAGCAGCCAAGGGACAGGCGGAGGGCCCCAGCATTTT. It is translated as CASSQGTGGGPQHF.

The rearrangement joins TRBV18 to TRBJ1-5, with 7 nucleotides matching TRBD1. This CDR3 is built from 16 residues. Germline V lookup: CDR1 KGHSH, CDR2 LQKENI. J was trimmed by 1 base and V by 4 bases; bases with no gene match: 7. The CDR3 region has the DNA TGTGCCAGCTCACAGGGGGGACAGAGCAGCAATCAGCCCCAGCATTTT. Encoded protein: CASSQGGQSSNQPQHF.

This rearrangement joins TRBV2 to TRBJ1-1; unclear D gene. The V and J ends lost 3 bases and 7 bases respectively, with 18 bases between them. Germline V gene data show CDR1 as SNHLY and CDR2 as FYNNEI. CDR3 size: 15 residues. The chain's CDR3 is CASSEADLLAGEAFF. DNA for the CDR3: TGTGCCAGCAGTGAGGCAGACCTATTGGCAGGTGAAGCTTTCTTT.

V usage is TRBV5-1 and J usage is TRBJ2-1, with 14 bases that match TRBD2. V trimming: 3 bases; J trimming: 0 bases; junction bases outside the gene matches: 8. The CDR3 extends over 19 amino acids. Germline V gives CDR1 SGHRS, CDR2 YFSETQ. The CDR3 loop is CASSSGTSGSQFSYNEQFF. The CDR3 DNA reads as TGCGCCAGCAGCTCAGGGACTAGCGGGAGCCAATTCTCCTACAATGAGCAGTTCTTC.

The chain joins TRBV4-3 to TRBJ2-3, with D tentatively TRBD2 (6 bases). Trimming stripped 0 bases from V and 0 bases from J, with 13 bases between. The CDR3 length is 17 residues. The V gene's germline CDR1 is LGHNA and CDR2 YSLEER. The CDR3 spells CASSQDQLGGSTDTQYF. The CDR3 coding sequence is TGCGCCAGCAGCCAAGATCAACTAGGAGGGAGCACAGATACGCAGTATTTT.

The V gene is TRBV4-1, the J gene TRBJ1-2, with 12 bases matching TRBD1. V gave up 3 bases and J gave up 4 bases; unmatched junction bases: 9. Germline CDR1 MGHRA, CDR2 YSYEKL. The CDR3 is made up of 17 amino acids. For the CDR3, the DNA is TGCGCCAGCAGCCACCCCGGGACAGGGGGCGGCCCCTATGGCTACACCTTC. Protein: CASSHPGTGGGPYGYTF.

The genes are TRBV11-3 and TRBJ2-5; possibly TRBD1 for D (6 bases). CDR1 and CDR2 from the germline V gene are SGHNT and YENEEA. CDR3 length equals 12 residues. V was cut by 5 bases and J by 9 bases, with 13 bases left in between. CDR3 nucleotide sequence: TGTGCCAGCAGCCTTGATGGGGGCGCCCAGTACTTC. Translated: CASSLDGGAQYF.

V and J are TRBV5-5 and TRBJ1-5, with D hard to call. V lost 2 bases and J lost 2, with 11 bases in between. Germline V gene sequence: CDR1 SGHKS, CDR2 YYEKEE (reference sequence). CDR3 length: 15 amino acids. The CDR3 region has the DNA TGTGCCAGCAGCTTAGGAGGGCGAGGCAATCAGCCCCAGCATTTT. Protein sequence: CASSLGGRGNQPQHF. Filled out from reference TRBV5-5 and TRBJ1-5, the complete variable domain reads DAGVTQSPTHLIKTRGQQVTLRCSPISGHKSVSWYQQVLGQGPQFIFQYYEKEERGRGNFPDRFSARQFPNYSSELNVNALLLGDSALYLCASSLGGRGNQPQHFGDGTRLSIL.

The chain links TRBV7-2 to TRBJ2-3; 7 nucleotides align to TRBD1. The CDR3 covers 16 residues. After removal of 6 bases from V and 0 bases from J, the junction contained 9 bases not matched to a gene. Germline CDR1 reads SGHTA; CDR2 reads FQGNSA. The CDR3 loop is CASSSRGTESTDTQYF. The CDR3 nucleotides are TGTGCCAGCAGTTCCAGGGGGACAGAAAGCACAGATACGCAGTATTTT.

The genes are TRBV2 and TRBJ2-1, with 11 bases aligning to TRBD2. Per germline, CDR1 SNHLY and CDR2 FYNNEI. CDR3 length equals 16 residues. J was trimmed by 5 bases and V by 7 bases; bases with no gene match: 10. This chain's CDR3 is CASKVLAGGFDNEQFF. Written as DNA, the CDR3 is TGTGCCAGCAAAGTGCTAGCGGGGGGATTCGACAATGAGCAGTTCTTC.